This is a list of T cell receptor beta chains from one sample in a study of blood T cell repertoires in COVID-19. Method: immunoSEQ multiplex PCR; TCRdb's copy keeps in-frame clones and lacks some. The data contain 150,000 to 200,000 clones, about 88% of them singletons. The source material was peripheral blood. The receptor set was obtained from a woman of 80 years or more in a cohort sampled during active or convalescent COVID-19. CDR3s include the opening cysteine and the closing phenylalanine or tryptophan. The size field is filled for only some rows; it gives once, few, many or a size class.

abundance	v_gene	j_gene	CDR3aa
.	TRBV4-2	TRBJ1-3	CASSQPGSSGNTIYF
.	TRBV5-4	TRBJ2-5	CASSPSPRETQYF
few	TRBV7-9	TRBJ2-7	CASSRTWGPSNEQYF
.	TRBV15	TRBJ1-5	CATSLNRARQPQHF
.	TRBV3-1/TRBV3-2	TRBJ2-7	CASSQGTGDEQYF
.	TRBV7-9	TRBJ2-1	CASSTRREGQNEQFF
.	TRBV3-1/TRBV3-2	TRBJ2-7	CASSQGRDSSYEQYF
.	TRBV2	TRBJ2-1	CASRGLAVGEQFF
few	TRBV9	TRBJ1-2	CASSGGQLFNYGYTF
once	TRBV6-5	TRBJ1-1	CASSYSLSRWAFF
.	TRBV7-8	TRBJ2-1	CASKSLADYNEQFF
.	TRBV24-1	TRBJ2-3	CATSWSGSSDTQYF
.	TRBV7-2	TRBJ2-3	CAARGSSTDTQYF